Sequencing of this T cell receptor beta chain was carried out in a study of human T cells and chemical hapten exposure. The overall study: DPC 0.01% went on the upper back by patch test, with reading at 6 days.

From the RACE reads, TCRdb called clonotypes with MiXCR, one entry per CDR3 protein. The profile shows 70,000 or so distinct CDR3 sequences, 11% of them singletons. This clonotype was counted between two and nine times. The time point was: patch test 3, about 24 weeks after DPC sensitization. Treatment defined: therapeutic diphenylcyclopropenone sensitization with weekly scalp DPC. Extraction of total RNA was performed on unfractionated whole blood. CDR1 is SGHVS and CDR2 is FNYEAQ in the germline V gene. The CDR3 is made up of 16 amino acids. The ends were cut back, 5 bases at V and 0 bases at J, with 14 bases in the middle.

The receptor was isolated from a woman between 45 and 65 years old with alopecia areata. Some clones in this sample may be carry-over from other donors' samples. This sequence joins TRBV7-6 and TRBJ2-4; D not certain. The sequencing used whole blood, collected in connection with sensitization to the hapten diphenylcyclopropenone (DPC). The chain's CDR3 is CASSPVGGLAKNIQYF. DNA of the CDR3: TGTGCCAGCAGCCCCGTGGGCGGTTTAGCCAAAAACATTCAGTACTTC.